Presented here are 10 T cell receptor beta chains from one specimen sequenced in a study of T-cell reconstitution after alpha-beta-depleted transplantation in children. For TCRbeta, the library was prepared with unique molecular identifiers. Using its own MiXCR run on the PCR reads, TCRdb lists one record per CDR3 protein. The profile shows under 250,000 distinct CDR3 sequences, about 24% of them singletons. The input for sequencing was PBMCs, mostly from graft donor cells, taken 360 days after TCRalphabeta/CD19-depleted stem cell transplant. Source of these receptors: a female patient between 2 and 15 years old who had a stem cell transplant for congenital amegakaryocytic thrombocytopenia, so the T cells may come from the graft donor.

A few counts support this clonotype. The chain employs TRBV6-1 and TRBJ2-1; 9 bases align to TRBD2. The V gene's germline CDR1 is MNHNS and CDR2 SASEGT. V lost 3 bases, J lost 6 bases, and 3 bases stayed unmatched. The length of the CDR3 is 14 residues. CDR3 coding DNA: TGTGCCAGCAGTGAGCGGGAGGGCCTCAATGAGCAGTTCTTC. Protein sequence: CASSEREGLNEQFF.

This clonotype was counted a few times. The chain recombines TRBV20-1 with TRBJ2-7; D ambiguous. This CDR3 region has 14 residues. CDR1 and CDR2 (germline): DFQATT, SNEGSKA (reference sequence). Trimming removed 0 bases at V and 6 bases at J, with 15 bases between. DNA for the CDR3: TGCAGTGCTAGAGACACTAAGGCCCACGTCGAGCAGTACTTC. Encoded protein: CSARDTKAHVEQYF.

The rearrangement joins TRBV4-3 to TRBJ1-1; D is ambiguous. This CDR3 contains 14 residues. Germline V lookup: CDR1 LGHNA, CDR2 YSLEER. The V gene lost 0 bases and the J gene lost 3 bases, with 8 bases spanning the gap. DNA for the CDR3: TGCGCCAGCAGCCAAGAACTGGGGTACACTGAAGCTTTCTTT. It encodes CASSQELGYTEAFF.

Ten or more counts support this clonotype. This chain uses TRBV5-1 with TRBJ2-7, with a weak D call TRBD2 (6 bases). The V gene lost 7 bases and the J gene lost 1 base, with 18 bases spanning the gap. CDR3 length: 15 amino acids. Looked up from germline, CDR1 is SGHRS and CDR2 is YFSETQ. CDR3: CASRVSPGGSYEQYF. CDR3 sequence (DNA): TGCGCCAGCCGTGTCTCTCCAGGAGGGTCCTACGAGCAGTACTTC.

There are a few counts of this clonotype. The CDR3 reads CASSFGSRNEQFF. CDR3 bases: TGTGCCAGCAGCTTTGGCTCGCGCAATGAGCAGTTCTTC. The chain carries TRBV7-8 and TRBJ2-1; no clear D. Germline lookup yields CDR1 SGHVS and CDR2 FQNEAQ. The CDR3 is 13 amino acids. Trimming stripped 3 bases from V and 6 bases from J, with 9 bases between.

The chain is built from TRBV20-1 and TRBJ1-2; 7 bases map to TRBD1. CDR1 and CDR2 (germline): DFQATT, SNEGSKA (reference sequence). The CDR3 has 13 residues. The junction had 10 bases not matched to a gene; V was cut back by 6 bases and J by 6 bases. The CDR3 region has the DNA TGCAGTGCCTATTTGACAGGGTCGAATGGCTACACCTTC. This sequence encodes CSAYLTGSNGYTF.

The chain has TRBV3-1 and TRBJ2-5; 8 nucleotides line up with TRBD2. After removal of 4 bases from V and 2 bases from J, the junction contained 6 bases not matched to a gene. The CDR3 consists of 15 residues. Germline CDR1 LGHDT, CDR2 YNNKEL (reference sequence). The CDR3 nucleotides are TGTGCCAGCAGCCCCTTACTAGCGGATCAAGAGACCCAGTACTTC. This translates into CASSPLLADQETQYF.

The chain employs TRBV28 and TRBJ2-3, with TRBD1 as a possible D gene (6 bases). The V end lost 8 bases, the J end lost 4 bases, and 16 bases lay between the germline ends. Per the germline V gene, CDR1 is MDHEN and CDR2 is SYDVKM. This CDR3 is 14 amino acids long. The DNA for the CDR3 is TGTGCCAGCGTGGTAGGGGGTCTTCCAGATACGCAGTATTTT. Translated, it gives CASVVGGLPDTQYF.

The CDR3 reads CASSPRQAGELFF. CDR3 bases: TGTGCCAGCAGCCCACGGCAAGCCGGGGAGCTGTTTTTT. The genes are TRBV11-2 and TRBJ2-2, with D unclear. The CDR3 is made up of 13 amino acids. CDR1 is SGHAT, CDR2 FQNNGV, per germline. Trimming removed 5 bases from V and 6 bases from J, with 10 bases in between.

V usage is TRBV3-1 and J usage is TRBJ2-1; tentatively, D is TRBD2 (6 bases). Germline assignment: CDR1 LGHDT and CDR2 YNNKEL (reference sequence). This CDR3 has 15 residues. V was cut by 6 bases and J by 2 bases, with 14 bases left in between. CDR3 loop: CASSPGTGAYNEQFF. The DNA for the CDR3 is TGTGCCAGCAGTCCCGGAACGGGGGCCTACAATGAGCAGTTCTTC.